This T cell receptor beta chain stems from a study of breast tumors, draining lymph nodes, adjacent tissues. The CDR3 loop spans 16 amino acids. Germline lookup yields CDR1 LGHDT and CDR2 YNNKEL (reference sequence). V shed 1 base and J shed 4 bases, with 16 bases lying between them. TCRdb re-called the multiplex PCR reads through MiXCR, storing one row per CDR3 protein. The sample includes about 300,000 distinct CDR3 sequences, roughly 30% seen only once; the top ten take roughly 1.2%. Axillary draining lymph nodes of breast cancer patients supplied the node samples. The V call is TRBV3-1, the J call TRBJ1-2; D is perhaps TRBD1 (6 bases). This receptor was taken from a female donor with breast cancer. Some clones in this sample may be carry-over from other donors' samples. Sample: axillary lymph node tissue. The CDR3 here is CASSQGRDKNSYGYTF. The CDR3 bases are TGTGCCAGCAGCCAAGGTCGGGACAAAAACTCCTATGGCTACACCTTC.